This record looks at one T cell receptor (beta chain) sequence and its context. Its antigen is not known. Investigators reverse transcribed all isolated RNA, so they sequenced expressed TCRB transcripts. Regulatory, naive and central memory T cell samples averaged about 3.5 million reads. Measured with immunoSEQ multiplex PCR; TCRdb has only the in-frame clones, and not every one. This table has 300,000 to 350,000 clones, 15% to 20% appearing once. The sample originates from a study of beta chain features in type 1 diabetes. Whole-study results and caveats: The naive, central memory and Treg TCRB repertoires showed an apparent similarity that was greater among patients than among healthy donors.

This CDR3 comprises 14 residues. V was trimmed by 0 bases and J by 5 bases, leaving 13 bases between them. CDR1 is GTSNPN and CDR2 is SVGIG in the germline V gene (reference sequence). The sample was naive CD4+ T cells from blood. The chain is built from TRBV30 and TRBJ1-2, with D uncertain. The clonotype originates from a woman aged 18-35 years in good health. The CDR3 reads CAWSVQFNPYGYTF. CDR3 nucleotide sequence: TGTGCCTGGAGTGTACAGTTTAACCCTTATGGCTACACCTTC.